This TCR beta chain was retrieved from a study of blood T cell repertoires in COVID-19. Some clones are missing from TCRdb's copy, which holds only in-frame ones; the method was immunoSEQ multiplex PCR. This sample has 100,000 to 150,000 clones, with roughly 84% found just once. V lost 2 bases and J lost 1; bases outside the gene matches: 0. This CDR3 has 14 residues. Looked up from germline, CDR1 is LNHDA and CDR2 is SQIVND (reference sequence). The gene calls are TRBV19 and TRBJ1-1, with TRBD1 identical over 8 bases. The sample consisted of peripheral blood. The clonotype was recovered from a woman in her twenties or thirties who had recovered from COVID-19. CDR3 bases: TGTGCCAGTAGTATACAGGGGGCGAACACTGAAGCTTTCTTT. This encodes CASSIQGANTEAFF.